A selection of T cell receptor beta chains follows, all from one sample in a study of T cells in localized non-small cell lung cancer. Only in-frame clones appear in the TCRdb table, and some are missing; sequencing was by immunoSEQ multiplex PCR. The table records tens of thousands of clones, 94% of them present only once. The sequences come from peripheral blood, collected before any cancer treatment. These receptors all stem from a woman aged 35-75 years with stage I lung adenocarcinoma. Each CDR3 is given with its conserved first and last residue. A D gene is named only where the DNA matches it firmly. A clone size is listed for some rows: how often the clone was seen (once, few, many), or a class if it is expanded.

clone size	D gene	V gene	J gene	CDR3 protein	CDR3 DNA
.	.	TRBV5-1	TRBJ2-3	CASTLAGEIDTQYF	TGCGCCAGCACCCTGGCAGGGGAGATAGATACGCAGTATTTT
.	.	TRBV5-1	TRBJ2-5	CASSFQGSETQYF	TGCGCCAGCAGCTTTCAGGGGTCAGAGACCCAGTACTTC
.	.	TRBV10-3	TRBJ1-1	CAISQNTEAFF	TGTGCCATCAGCCAGAACACTGAAGCTTTCTTT
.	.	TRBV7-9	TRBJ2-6	CASSLFQGRTSGANVLTF	TGTGCCAGCAGCTTATTTCAGGGAAGGACCTCTGGGGCCAACGTCCTGACTTTC
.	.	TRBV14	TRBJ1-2	CASSQDWGVSSSIGYTF	TGTGCCAGCAGCCAAGATTGGGGCGTAAGCTCCTCTATAGGCTACACCTTC
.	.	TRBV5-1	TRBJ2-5	CASSLAPGLGETQYF	TGCGCCAGCAGCTTGGCGCCGGGACTTGGGGAGACCCAGTACTTC
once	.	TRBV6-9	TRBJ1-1	CASSSRRDPPEAFF	TGTGCCAGCAGCTCACGCAGGGACCCTCCTGAAGCTTTCTTT
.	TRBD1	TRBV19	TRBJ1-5	CASSTRGKVQPQHF	TGTGCCAGTAGTACCAGGGGGAAGGTTCAGCCCCAGCATTTT
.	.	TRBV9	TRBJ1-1	CASMGQRNTEAFF	TGTGCCAGCATGGGCCAGAGAAACACTGAAGCTTTCTTT
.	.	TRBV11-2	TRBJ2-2	CASSSPLTNSGELFF	TGTGCCAGCAGCTCCCCTCTGACGAATTCCGGGGAGCTGTTTTTT
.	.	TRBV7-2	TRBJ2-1	CASSLVGHEQFF	TGTGCCAGCAGCCTCGTGGGACATGAGCAGTTCTTC
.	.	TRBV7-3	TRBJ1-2	CASSPNPGPNYGYTF	TGTGCCAGCAGCCCTAACCCAGGACCTAACTATGGCTACACCTTC
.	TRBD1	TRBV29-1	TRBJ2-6	CSVDRTGGAGANVLTF	TGCAGCGTTGATCGGACAGGGGGAGCTGGGGCCAACGTCCTGACTTTC
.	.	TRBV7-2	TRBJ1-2	CASSSTRDGYTF	TGTGCCAGCAGCTCCACCAGAGACGGCTACACCTTC
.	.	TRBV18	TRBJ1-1	CASSPLVSVMNTEAFF	TGTGCCAGCTCACCACTGGTTTCCGTTATGAACACTGAAGCTTTCTTT
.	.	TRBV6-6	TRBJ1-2	CASSQTSNYGYTF	TGTGCCAGCAGTCAGACCTCCAACTATGGCTACACCTTC
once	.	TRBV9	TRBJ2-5	CASSVGGSVGTQYF	TGTGCCAGCAGCGTCGGGGGCTCGGTGGGGACCCAGTACTTC